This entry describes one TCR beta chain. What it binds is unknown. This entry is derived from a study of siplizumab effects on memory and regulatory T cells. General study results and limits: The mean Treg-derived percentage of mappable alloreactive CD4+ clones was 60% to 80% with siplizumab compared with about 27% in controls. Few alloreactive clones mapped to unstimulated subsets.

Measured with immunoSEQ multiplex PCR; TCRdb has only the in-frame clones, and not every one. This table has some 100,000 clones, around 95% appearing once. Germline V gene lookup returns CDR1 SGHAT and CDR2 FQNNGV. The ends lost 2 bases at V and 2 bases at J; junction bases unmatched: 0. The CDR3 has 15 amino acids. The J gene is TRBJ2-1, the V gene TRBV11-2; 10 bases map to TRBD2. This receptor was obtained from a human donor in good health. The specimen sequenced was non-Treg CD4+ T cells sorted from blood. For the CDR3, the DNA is TGTGCCAGCAGCTTAACTAGCGGGGCCTACAATGAGCAGTTCTTC. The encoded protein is CASSLTSGAYNEQFF.